Each of the 26 T cell receptor beta chains below was sequenced from the same sample in a study of shared clonotypes between healthy human individuals. Libraries were prepared by immunoSEQ multiplex PCR; TCRdb keeps only in-frame clonotypes and omits some of them. The sample consists of approximately 1,500,000 clones, about 96% of them appearing once. Sequenced: naive CD4+ T cells sorted from blood. The sample's subset: CD45RA+ positively selected. The receptors originated from a man younger than 40 in good health.

This chain connects TRBV28 to TRBJ2-7, with D possibly being TRBD1 (6 bases). The germline V gene encodes CDR1 MDHEN and CDR2 SYDVKM. This CDR3 comprises 14 residues. V was pared by 5 bases and J by 6 bases, with 17 bases between. CDR3 in DNA: TGTGCCAGCAGTCGGCCCGCGGGCAGGGGCGAGCAGTACTTC. Residues: CASSRPAGRGEQYF.

This clone has just one count. V gene TRBV5-1 combines with J gene TRBJ2-3; 8 nucleotides align to TRBD2. V lost 0 bases, J lost 4 bases, and 7 bases stayed unmatched. Germline CDR1 is SGHRS and CDR2 is YFSETQ. This CDR3 is 16 amino acids long. The DNA for the CDR3 is TGCGCCAGCAGCTTGGACGGGTCGGGAGGGGCAGATACGCAGTATTTT. Translating it yields CASSLDGSGGADTQYF. The full variable domain, rest sourced from reference TRBV5-1 and TRBJ2-3, is KAGVTQTPRYLIKTRGQQVTLSCSPISGHRSVSWYQQTPGQGLQFLFEYFSETQRNKGNFPGRFSGRQFSNSRSEMNVSTLELGDSALYLCASSLDGSGGADTQYFGPGTRLTVL.

This chain connects TRBV7-6 to TRBJ2-7, with 11 nucleotides matching TRBD2. With 5 bases clipped from V and 4 bases from J, the junction kept 13 bases outside the gene matches. The length of the CDR3 is 17 residues. Germline V lookup: CDR1 SGHVS, CDR2 FNYEAQ. The DNA for the CDR3 is TGTGCCAGCAGCCTGGTAGCGGGAGGGGGGGTAATATACGAGCAGTACTTC. Translating gives CASSLVAGGGVIYEQYF.

This chain joins TRBV13 and TRBJ2-2; D may be TRBD1 or TRBD2 (5 bases each). The CDR3 consists of 16 residues. Trimming cost V 2 bases and J 2 bases, with 12 bases left between them. Germline V gene lookup returns CDR1 PRHDT and CDR2 FYEKMQ (reference sequence). CDR3 amino acids: CASSLRGGQNTGELFF. The CDR3 DNA reads TGTGCCAGCAGCTTACGGGGCGGACAAAACACCGGGGAGCTGTTTTTT.

The V call is TRBV7-2, the J call TRBJ1-3; D call uncertain. Germline loops: CDR1 SGHTA, CDR2 FQGNSA. The CDR3 loop spans 17 amino acids. V lost 5 bases and J lost 0, with 17 bases in between. CDR3 protein: CASSMDGGWDSGNTIYF. In DNA, the CDR3 is TGTGCCAGCAGCATGGACGGAGGGTGGGACTCTGGAAACACCATATATTTT.

V gene TRBV6-1 combines with J gene TRBJ2-1, with D hard to call. The V gene's germline CDR1 is MNHNS and CDR2 SASEGT. There are 13 residues in the CDR3. The V and J ends lost 6 bases and 10 bases respectively, with 16 bases between them. CDR3 sequence reads: CASSSSPVREQFF. As DNA, the CDR3 is TGTGCCAGCAGCAGTTCCCCCGTCAGGGAGCAGTTCTTC.

V is TRBV28 and J is TRBJ2-3, with D perhaps TRBD1 (6 bases). With 3 bases removed from V and 2 bases from J, the gap between germline ends came to 12 bases. Germline CDR1 and CDR2: MDHEN and SYDVKM. CDR3 length equals 15 residues. The CDR3: CASSFLDRFTDTQYF. The CDR3 region has the DNA TGTGCCAGCAGTTTCCTCGACAGGTTCACAGATACGCAGTATTTT.

This sequence joins TRBV19 and TRBJ1-5; D gene uncertain. There are 13 residues in the CDR3. V dropped 4 bases and J dropped 6 bases, with 10 bases sitting between them. The V gene's germline CDR1 is LNHDA and CDR2 SQIVND (reference sequence). For the CDR3, the DNA is TGTGCCAGTAGTACGGACCATCGTCAGCCCCAGCATTTT. This codes for CASSTDHRQPQHF.

This rearrangement joins TRBV7-2 to TRBJ2-7; D ambiguous. The CDR3 contains 13 residues. V dropped 5 bases and J dropped 3 bases, with 11 bases sitting between them. Germline CDR1 and CDR2: SGHTA and FQGNSA. CDR3 sequence reads: CASSPSRFYEQYF. The CDR3 DNA follows: TGTGCCAGCAGCCCGTCGAGGTTCTACGAGCAGTACTTC. Full variable domain (remainder filled in from reference TRBV7-2 and TRBJ2-7): GAGVSQSPSNKVTEKGKDVELRCDPISGHTALYWYRQSLGQGLEFLIYFQGNSAPDKSGLPSDRFSAERTGGSVSTLTIQRTQQEDSAVYLCASSPSRFYEQYFGPGTRLTVT.

The chain combines TRBV5-6 with TRBJ2-7, with D maybe TRBD2 (5 bases). From germline, CDR1 is SGHDT and CDR2 YYEEEE. The V end lost 3 bases, the J end lost 0 bases, and 7 bases lay between the germline ends. This CDR3 spans 13 amino acids. CDR3 residues: CASSSGVSYEQYF. DNA of the CDR3: TGTGCCAGCAGCTCCGGGGTCTCCTACGAGCAGTACTTC.

The chain employs TRBV5-1 and TRBJ2-5, with D perhaps assigned TRBD1 or TRBD2 (5 bases each). The length of the CDR3 is 14 residues. V was cut by 4 bases and J by 5 bases, with 15 bases left in between. In germline, CDR1 is SGHRS, CDR2 YFSETQ. CDR3 sequence: CASSPGTASETQYF. CDR3 DNA: TGCGCCAGCAGCCCCGGGACCGCTAGTGAGACCCAGTACTTC.

J is TRBJ2-2 and V is TRBV19; the D is unclear. The germline V gene encodes CDR1 LNHDA and CDR2 SQIVND (reference sequence). The CDR3 totals 15 residues. The V end lost 1 base, the J end lost 2 bases, and 8 bases lay between the germline ends. CDR3 DNA sequence: TGTGCCAGTAGTATAGTAGGACCCAACACCGGGGAGCTGTTTTTT. As protein: CASSIVGPNTGELFF. Complete variable domain (other parts from reference TRBV19 and TRBJ2-2): DGGITQSPKYLFRKEGQNVTLSCEQNLNHDAMYWYRQDPGQGLRLIYYSQIVNDFQKGDIAEGYSVSREKKESFPLTVTSAQKNPTAFYLCASSIVGPNTGELFFGEGSRLTVL.

Details on this clone: Other DNA sequences in the sample encode the same CDR3. The J gene is TRBJ2-5, the V gene TRBV20-1, with no clear D. There are 11 residues in the CDR3. V was pared by 0 bases and J by 4 bases, with 3 bases between. Germline V CDR1 and CDR2: DFQATT, SNEGSKA (reference sequence). The CDR3 region is CSAREGETQYF. CDR3 in DNA: TGCAGTGCTAGAGAAGGAGAGACCCAGTACTTC.

V usage is TRBV15 and J usage is TRBJ1-1; D not certain. V was shortened by 5 bases and J by 6 bases, with 16 bases between the two germline ends. CDR1 LNHNV and CDR2 YYDKDF come from the germline V gene (reference sequence). The CDR3 sequence is 14 residues long. The CDR3 spells CATSLRFGDAEAFF. The DNA for the CDR3 is TGTGCCACCAGCTTAAGGTTCGGCGACGCTGAAGCTTTCTTT.

The V call is TRBV30, the J call TRBJ1-4; 8 bases map to TRBD1. J gave up 7 bases and V 2 bases, and 6 bases lay outside the gene matches. Germline lookup yields CDR1 GTSNPN and CDR2 SVGIG (reference sequence). CDR3 size: 14 residues. The CDR3 sequence is CAWSHRGSGEKLFF. In DNA, the CDR3 is TGTGCCTGGAGTCACAGGGGGTCTGGTGAAAAACTGTTTTTT.

The chain couples TRBV7-3 to TRBJ2-2; 7 nucleotides align to TRBD1. CDR3 length: 15 residues. Germline V gene sequence: CDR1 SGHTA, CDR2 FQGTGA. Trimming at V came to 2 bases and at J to 10 bases, leaving 10 bases not matched to a gene. In DNA, the CDR3 is TGTGCCAGCAGCTTATATACAGGGGAAGAGATGGAGCTGTTTTTT. Encoded protein: CASSLYTGEEMELFF.

DNA for the CDR3: TGTGCCACCAGCAGAGTCCAGGGAGGAACAAGTGGCTACACCTTC. Its translation: CATSRVQGGTSGYTF. The V and J genes are TRBV15 and TRBJ1-2, with D tentatively TRBD1 (5 bases). Germline CDR1 is LNHNV and CDR2 is YYDKDF (reference sequence). The V end was cut by 1 base, the J end by 7 bases, with 16 bases between. The CDR3 length is 15 residues.

J is TRBJ1-1 and V is TRBV7-6; possible D gene TRBD1, 5 bases. Trimming cost V 5 bases and J 3 bases, with 19 bases left between them. Germline CDR1 is SGHVS and CDR2 is FNYEAQ. This CDR3 spans 16 amino acids. CDR3 nucleotide sequence: TGTGCCAGCAGCACCCAGCAGTTGGGGCCGTACACTGAAGCTTTCTTT. It is translated as CASSTQQLGPYTEAFF.

In its sample, this clone was seen many times. The chain joins TRBV29-1 to TRBJ2-2; D not certain. The CDR3 extends over 13 amino acids. CDR1 and CDR2 (germline): SQVTM, ANQGSEA. V lost 7 bases to trimming and J lost 4 bases, with 13 bases between them. The CDR3 loop is CSGIILSTGELFF. CDR3 sequence (DNA): TGCAGCGGGATAATCCTAAGCACCGGGGAGCTGTTTTTT.

The CDR3 DNA follows: TGCAGCGGGCGATGGGTGAACACTGAAGCTTTCTTT. Translating it yields CSGRWVNTEAFF. This rearrangement joins TRBV29-1 to TRBJ1-1; D not resolved. The V gene's germline CDR1 is SQVTM and CDR2 ANQGSEA. The CDR3 consists of 12 residues. Trimming stripped 7 bases from V and 0 bases from J, with 9 bases between.

This chain uses TRBV27 with TRBJ1-5, with 10 bases matching TRBD1. Germline V gene sequence: CDR1 MNHEY, CDR2 SMNVEV (reference sequence). The CDR3 covers 15 residues. After removal of 3 bases from V and 7 bases from J, the junction contained 6 bases not matched to a gene. CDR3 in DNA: TGTGCCAGCAGTTTGGCGCAGGGACAGGGGCAGCCCCAGCATTTT. It specifies CASSLAQGQGQPQHF.

This clone was counted only a few times. The CDR3: CASSPRDGSMNTEAFF. For the CDR3, the DNA is TGTGCCAGCTCACCGCGCGACGGGAGCATGAACACTGAAGCTTTCTTT. The chain uses TRBV18 and TRBJ1-1; D remains unclear. CDR3 size: 16 residues. CDR1 KGHSH and CDR2 LQKENI come from the germline V gene. V gave up 3 bases and J gave up 0 bases, with 14 bases separating them.

The chain combines TRBV15 with TRBJ1-5; D not certain. Germline values: CDR1 LNHNV, CDR2 YYDKDF (reference sequence). V lost 3 bases, J lost 6 bases, and 12 bases lay in between. The CDR3 sequence is 14 residues long. The CDR3 DNA is TGTGCCACCAGCAGGCGTGGAGGAAGTCAGCCCCAGCATTTT. It specifies CATSRRGGSQPQHF. Combining the CDR3 with reference TRBV15 and TRBJ1-5 gives the whole variable domain DAMVIQNPRYQVTQFGKPVTLSCSQTLNHNVMYWYQQKSSQAPKLLFHYYDKDFNNEADTPDNFQSRRPNTSFCFLDIRSPGLGDTAMYLCATSRRGGSQPQHFGDGTRLSIL.

This sequence joins TRBV4-3 and TRBJ2-7; 9 nucleotides agree with TRBD2. Germline CDR1 reads LGHNA; CDR2 reads YSLEER. J lost 4 bases, V lost 1 base, and 8 bases had no gene match. The CDR3 length is 16 residues. The CDR3 here is CASSQGMASGMYEQYF. Written as DNA, the CDR3 is TGCGCCAGCAGCCAAGGTATGGCTAGCGGGATGTACGAGCAGTACTTC.

The chain links TRBV10-3 to TRBJ2-3, with 14 bases identical to TRBD2. This CDR3 has 14 residues. With V trimmed by 8 bases and J by 5 bases, 3 bases remained unmatched. Per the germline V gene, CDR1 is ENHRY and CDR2 is SYGVKD. In nucleotides, the CDR3 is TGTGCCATCTCCGGGACTAGCGGGAGAGATACGCAGTATTTT. Translated: CAISGTSGRDTQYF.

The chain joins TRBV5-1 to TRBJ1-4; D is possibly TRBD1 (5 bases). Germline V CDR1 and CDR2: SGHRS, YFSETQ. CDR3 length: 14 residues. V lost 3 bases and J 1 base, leaving 7 bases between the germline ends. Here the CDR3 reads CASSSGLTNEKLFF. CDR3 DNA sequence: TGCGCCAGCAGCTCGGGGCTAACTAATGAAAAACTGTTTTTT. The variable domain in full, completed from reference TRBV5-1 and TRBJ1-4, reads KAGVTQTPRYLIKTRGQQVTLSCSPISGHRSVSWYQQTPGQGLQFLFEYFSETQRNKGNFPGRFSGRQFSNSRSEMNVSTLELGDSALYLCASSSGLTNEKLFFGSGTQLSVL.